Sequencing of this T cell receptor (beta chain) was carried out in a study of blood T cell repertoires in COVID-19. TCRdb's table, derived via immunoSEQ multiplex PCR, lists solely in-frame clones and lacks some. This sample yields some 100,000 clones, of which roughly 85% are seen a single time; roughly 18% belongs to the top ten. The V end was cut by 6 bases, the J end by 6 bases, with 7 bases between. The length of the CDR3 is 11 residues. Sequencing used peripheral blood. The receptor's source is a woman aged 55-69 years with acute or convalescent COVID-19. The J gene is TRBJ2-3, the V gene TRBV12-3 or TRBV12-4; no definite D call. CDR3 amino acids: CASSQEDTQYF. The DNA for the CDR3 is TGTGCCAGCAGCCAAGAGGATACGCAGTATTTT.